These T cell receptor beta chains were read from a single sample in a study of CD8+ T cells in alopecia areata. Here immunoSEQ multiplex PCR was the method, and the copy in TCRdb shows in-frame clones only, minus some. The repertoire holds 120,000 or so clones, with around 61% as singletons. The sequenced sample consisted of CD4+ T cells sorted from blood. The receptors stem from a human donor in good health. Both conserved end residues are part of each CDR3. The D gene is left open where the match is weak. Size values are once, few and many counts, or a class for expanded clones, and some rows have none.

>TRBV30|.|.|TRBJ1-5
TGTGCCTGGAGTTCAGGGACACCGGATCAGCCCCAGCATTTT
CAWSSGTPDQPQHF
>TRBV5-1|few|.|TRBJ1-2
TGCGCCAGCAGCCAAGCGACAGGAGGGTATGGCTACACCTTC
CASSQATGGYGYTF
>TRBV7-2|.|.|TRBJ1-2
TGTGCCAGCAGCTCGTACCTCGAGGAATGGGGCTACACCTTC
CASSSYLEEWGYTF
>TRBV6-1|.|TRBD1|TRBJ2-5
TGTGCCAGCAGTGTAACGGGACAGCTTCAAGAGACCCAGTACTTC
CASSVTGQLQETQYF
>TRBV9|few|TRBD2|TRBJ2-5
TGTGCCAGCAGCGTATGGACGGGAGGAGAGACCCAGTACTTC
CASSVWTGGETQYF
>TRBV14|.|.|TRBJ2-3
TGTGCCAGCAGCCCACGAGTCGAGACTAAACCAAATACGCAGTATTTT
CASSPRVETKPNTQYF
>TRBV5-1|.|.|TRBJ1-1
TGCGCCAGCAGCTTAGGGACTGTCCAAAAAACTGAAGCTTTCTTT
CASSLGTVQKTEAFF
>TRBV18|.|.|TRBJ1-1
TGTGCCAGCTCCCGCGGGACCCGGGGACTGAACACTGAAGCTTTCTTT
CASSRGTRGLNTEAFF
>TRBV6-5|.|.|TRBJ1-1
TGTGCCGGGGGGCGTACGGACACTGAAGCTTTCTTT
CAGGRTDTEAFF
>TRBV15|.|.|TRBJ2-7
TGTGCCACCAGCACCCGGGGGAGCTCCTACGAGCAGTACTTC
CATSTRGSSYEQYF
>TRBV5-6|.|.|TRBJ1-2
TGTGCCAGCAGCTTGATACAGAACTATGGCTACACCTTC
CASSLIQNYGYTF
>TRBV29-1|.|.|TRBJ1-1
TGCAGCGTTGCTCAGAAGAACACTGAAGCTTTCTTT
CSVAQKNTEAFF
>TRBV2|once|.|TRBJ2-4
TGTGCCAGCACCGCGACGGGTGCCCTAGCCAAAAACATTCAGTACTTC
CASTATGALAKNIQYF
>TRBV2|.|.|TRBJ2-3
TGTGCCAGCAGTGAAGACGAGGACAGTCAGTGTTTT
CASSEDEDSQCF
>TRBV4-1|.|.|TRBJ1-6
TGCGCCAGCAGCCAAGATCAAGAGGGGACGGGCTATAATTCACCCCTCCACTTT
CASSQDQEGTGYNSPLHF
>TRBV5-1|once|.|TRBJ2-7
TGCGCCAGCAGCGCCGACAAATCCTACGAGCAGTACTTC
CASSADKSYEQYF
>TRBV7-9|few|.|TRBJ1-5
TGTGCCAGCAGCTTAGACGGGGTGGGACAGCCCCAGCATTTT
CASSLDGVGQPQHF
>TRBV29-1|.|.|TRBJ2-7
TGCAGCGTTGTACTCTCCGGGGACGAGCAGTACTTC
CSVVLSGDEQYF
>TRBV21-1|.|.|TRBJ2-7
TGTGCCAGCGGCGGCAGGGGGCGCGACGAGCAGTACTTC
CASGGRGRDEQYF
>TRBV30|.|.|TRBJ1-2
TGTGCCTGGACACGTGGAGGGCAAGATGGCTACACCTTC
CAWTRGGQDGYTF
>TRBV6-6|.|.|TRBJ2-5
TGTGCCAGCAGTTACTTGAGGGAGACCCAGTACTTC
CASSYLRETQYF
>TRBV29-1|.|TRBD1|TRBJ1-1
TGCAGCTTACGGACAGGGAGCACTGAAGCTTTCTTT
CSLRTGSTEAFF
>TRBV4-2|.|TRBD1|TRBJ2-1
TGTGCCAGCAGCCAAGATTGGGGACAGACGAATGAGCAGTTCTTC
CASSQDWGQTNEQFF
>TRBV5-1|.|.|TRBJ2-1
TGCGCCAGCGGGACTTCCGGGAACAATGAGCAGTTCTTC
CASGTSGNNEQFF
>TRBV19|.|TRBD2|TRBJ2-1
TGTGCCAGTAGTTCCGGGACTAGCGGGGGCCCATCCTACAATGAGCAGTTCTTC
CASSSGTSGGPSYNEQFF
>TRBV5-1|.|TRBD2|TRBJ2-1
TGCGCCAGCAGCTTGGTAGGACTAGCGGGGTACAATGAGCAGTTCTTC
CASSLVGLAGYNEQFF
>TRBV5-1|.|TRBD1|TRBJ1-2
TGCGCCAGCAGCGGGACAGGAATGTCAGGAGACACCTTC
CASSGTGMSGDTF
>TRBV5-1|.|.|TRBJ2-3
TGCGCCAGCAGCTTGGGCCAGGCGTTCGATACGCAGTATTTT
CASSLGQAFDTQYF
>TRBV18|.|.|TRBJ2-5
TGTGCCAGCTCACCGGCCCTGGGGGAGACCCAGTACTTC
CASSPALGETQYF
>TRBV30|.|TRBD1|TRBJ2-1
TGTGCCTGGACCGGACAGGGGGCGGACAATGAGCAGTTCTTC
CAWTGQGADNEQFF
>TRBV15|.|TRBD2|TRBJ2-7
TGTGCCACCAGCACGGGACTAGCTTACGAGCAGTACTTC
CATSTGLAYEQYF
>TRBV7-8|once|.|TRBJ1-5
TGTGCCAGCAGCTTAGTCGGCCAGGGAAAATTTCAGCCCCAGCATTTT
CASSLVGQGKFQPQHF
>TRBV5-6|.|.|TRBJ1-6
TGTGCCAGCAGCTTGGTTGGGGGCTCGCATTCACCCCTCCACTTT
CASSLVGGSHSPLHF
>TRBV7-7|.|.|TRBJ2-7
TGTGCCAGCAGCCCCATCCTGACAAGCTCCTACGAGCAGTACTTC
CASSPILTSSYEQYF
>TRBV7-9|.|.|TRBJ1-2
TGTGCCAGCAGCTTAGAGGGCGGCTACACCTTC
CASSLEGGYTF
>TRBV15|.|.|TRBJ2-1
TGTGCCACCAGCAGGAGGACAATCGATGAGCAGTTCTTC
CATSRRTIDEQFF
>TRBV29-1|few|TRBD1|TRBJ1-2
TGCAGCGCCACCGGGACAGGGAGGAACTATGGCTACACCTTC
CSATGTGRNYGYTF
>TRBV5-4|few|TRBD1|TRBJ1-1
TGTGCCAGCAGCACTGGACAGGGGGCGAACACTGAAGCTTTCTTT
CASSTGQGANTEAFF
>TRBV9|once|.|TRBJ1-5
TGTGCCAGCAGCGTAGGCCAGAATCTCCAGCCCCAGCATTTT
CASSVGQNLQPQHF
>TRBV4-1|once|TRBD2|TRBJ2-3
TGCGCCAGCAGCCTGTTTAGCGGGGGAGGCACAGATACGCAGTATTTT
CASSLFSGGGTDTQYF
>TRBV19|.|.|TRBJ1-5
TGTGCCAGTAGTATGGGGTTAGGCAATCAGCCCCAGCATTTT
CASSMGLGNQPQHF
>TRBV4-1|.|TRBD1|TRBJ2-3
TGCGCCAGCAGCAAAGGACAGGGGAAGATCGCAGATACGCAGTATTTT
CASSKGQGKIADTQYF
>TRBV10-2|few|.|TRBJ2-5
TGCGCCAGCCTTCGTAGCGAGACCCAGTACTTC
CASLRSETQYF
>TRBV29-1|once|TRBD1|TRBJ1-2
TGCAGCGTTGAAGATCATAGGGGGCCGGGGTATGGCTACACCTTC
CSVEDHRGPGYGYTF
>TRBV13|.|.|TRBJ1-1
TGTGCCAGCAGCCGCCCGACATTAACCACTGAAGCTTTCTTT
CASSRPTLTTEAFF
>TRBV27|.|TRBD1|TRBJ1-5
TGTGCCAGCCGCTTCGGGACAGGAGTTAATCAGCCCCAGCATTTT
CASRFGTGVNQPQHF
>TRBV27|.|.|TRBJ2-5
TGTGCCAGCAGTTTTGCGGGTACGGAGACCCAGTACTTC
CASSFAGTETQYF
>TRBV2|.|TRBD1|TRBJ1-1
TGTGCCAGCAGACCCACAGGGGTTGAAGCTTTCTTT
CASRPTGVEAFF
>TRBV4-1|few|TRBD2|TRBJ2-5
TGCGCCAGCAGCCAGGGACTAGCGGGGGGCGGAGGAGAGACCCAGTACTTC
CASSQGLAGGGGETQYF
>TRBV11-2|.|.|TRBJ2-3
TGTGCCAGCAGCCTGGCGCAAGGCCTTACAGATACGCAGTATTTT
CASSLAQGLTDTQYF
>TRBV29-1|few|TRBD2|TRBJ2-7
TGCAGCGCCAAACGGGGGGGAACCTACGAGCAGTACTTC
CSAKRGGTYEQYF
>TRBV7-2|.|TRBD1|TRBJ1-6
TGTGCCAGCAGCTTAGGGACAGGGTGGGATTCACCCCTCCACTTT
CASSLGTGWDSPLHF
>TRBV9|.|.|TRBJ2-2
TGTGCCAGCAGCTTAAAGGACCGGAACACCGGGGAGCTGTTTTTT
CASSLKDRNTGELFF